This T cell receptor (beta chain) is drawn from a study of sequential checkpoint blockade in melanoma (dated by TCRdb to about 2019). Study-level background: Patients were assigned by 1:1 randomization to either first-line nivolumab followed by ipilimumab (arm A) or ipilimumab followed by nivolumab (arm B). Maintenance nivolumab came after both trial sequences.

CDR1 and CDR2 (MDHEN, SYDVKM) derive from the germline V gene. Taken from cysteine to phenylalanine, the CDR3 has 13 residues. Just the 39-base CDR3 DNA is kept, in frame starting at base 1. The V end loses 7 bases and the J end loses 0 bases, and a stretch of 9 bases separates them. Concerning this clone itself: This clone's antigen is unknown. No quality values exist for individual bases; no much larger clone is one base distant.

The label giving this sample's treatment or condition can be read as: randomized to nivolumab then ipilimumab (arm A) or the reverse (arm B). Prior DNA-damaging chemotherapy had not been received by any trial patient. Live CD3+CD8+ cells negative for CD19 and CD56 were sorted from thawed PBMCs on a FACS Aria II flow cytometer. The samples were obtained from melanoma patients enrolled in CheckMate 064, an open-label, randomized phase II trial testing sequential checkpoint blockade. Peripheral blood mononuclear cells were collected by leukapheresis, purified with Ficoll-Paque, and frozen in human serum with around 9.8% DMSO. Immediately after sorting, the purity of the sorted blood CD3+CD8+ cells was confirmed to be >95%, and DNA was then extracted. TCRbeta CDR3 regions were immunosequenced from genomic DNA with the immunoSEQ Assay. Before high-throughput sequencing, the genomic DNA was amplified using bias-controlled multiplex PCR. Per the source publication's procedure: To quantify the absolute abundance of each unique TCRbeta CDR3 region, the sequences were collapsed and filtered. Clonality, defined as 1 minus Pielou's evenness, was calculated using only productive rearrangements. A previously published method was used to identify clones with significantly greater frequencies in on-treatment samples than in baseline samples. TCRdb carries this immuneACCESS record with in-frame sequences only. Its versions omit some clonotypes, under half of them owing to an unresolved V gene in the studies checked, with the rest unexplained. D and trimming come from the DNA, and the V and J calls and clone size come from that table. Across this sample there are about 20,000 clones, with around 77% seen only once. Of the sample, around a fifth is held by the ten largest clones.

Summary of the overall study and its limitations: The response-prediction model combining TCR metrics and mutation burden needs validation in larger, independent patient cohorts.

Material: CD8+ T cells sorted from blood (inferred from file names), obtained from a patient given nivolumab and ipilimumab in sequence. The rearranged chain carries TRBV28 and TRBJ1-1, with TRBD1 as a weak D call on 6 bases. The source is a human donor with melanoma. The nucleotides read TGTGCCAGCACCCAGGGGATGAACACTGAAGCTTTCTTT. The resulting protein is CASTQGMNTEAFF.